This T cell receptor beta chain was sequenced in a study of early T cells in non-severe SARS-CoV-2 infection. About the study: Unsorted whole blood bulk RNA was sequenced, with unpaired chains.

As for this clonotype: Its antigen is unidentified.

From germline, CDR1 is SNHLY and CDR2 FYNNEI. The CDR3 has 15 residues. The V end was cut by 3 bases, the J end by 0 bases, with 9 bases between. Study-wide points: CD4 and private specificities were missed by VDJdb matching, which favored anti-spike CD8 responses.

Molecules of cDNA were individually given unique molecular identifiers that were attached to them. TCRdb re-called the 5' RACE reads through MiXCR, storing one row per CDR3 protein. This table has roughly 110,000 distinct CDR3 sequences, over 8.5% appearing once. The rearrangement uses TRBV2 and TRBJ2-1, with no clear D. This receptor was identified in an adult who was a healthcare worker with PCR-confirmed SARS-CoV-2 infection or an uninfected control (not recorded which). Sequencing was carried out using whole blood. Written as DNA, the CDR3 is TGTGCCAGCAGTGAGGAGTCCAGCTCCTACAATGAGCAGTTCTTC. Its protein is CASSEESSSYNEQFF. Filled out from reference TRBV2 and TRBJ2-1, the complete variable domain reads EPEVTQTPSHQVTQMGQEVILRCVPISNHLYFYWYRQILGQKVEFLVSFYNNEISEKSEIFDDQFSVERPDGSNFTLKIRSTKLEDSAMYFCASSEESSSYNEQFFGPGTRLTVL.